The clone carrying this TCR beta chain has just a few counts. The antigen is undetermined. This entry belongs to a study of cytomegalovirus exposure and HLA in healthy donors. Whole-study results and caveats: Later analysis suggested most CMV-associated TCR beta chains were HLA-restricted. The study labeled 180 or so TCR beta chains cytomegalovirus-associated. Certain indistinguishable V segments, among them TRBV6-2 and TRBV6-3, were excluded.

Amplification used 60 Vbeta primers and 13 Jbeta primers. The protocol was immunoSEQ multiplex PCR, while the TCRdb copy is restricted to in-frame clones and leaves out a portion. The table records 50,000 to 65,000 clones, about four fifths of them present only once. Trimming cost V 2 bases and J 3 bases; bases outside gene matches: 3. CDR1 is SGHTA, CDR2 FQGTGA, per germline. The CDR3 covers 15 residues. Specimen: PBMCs. The chain joins TRBV7-3 to TRBJ2-1; 8 bases align to TRBD2. The sequence came from a man aged 50 to 60 in good health and CMV-seropositive. This CDR3 reads CASSLYSGIYNEQFF. The CDR3 DNA is TGTGCCAGCAGCTTATATAGCGGGATCTACAATGAGCAGTTCTTC.